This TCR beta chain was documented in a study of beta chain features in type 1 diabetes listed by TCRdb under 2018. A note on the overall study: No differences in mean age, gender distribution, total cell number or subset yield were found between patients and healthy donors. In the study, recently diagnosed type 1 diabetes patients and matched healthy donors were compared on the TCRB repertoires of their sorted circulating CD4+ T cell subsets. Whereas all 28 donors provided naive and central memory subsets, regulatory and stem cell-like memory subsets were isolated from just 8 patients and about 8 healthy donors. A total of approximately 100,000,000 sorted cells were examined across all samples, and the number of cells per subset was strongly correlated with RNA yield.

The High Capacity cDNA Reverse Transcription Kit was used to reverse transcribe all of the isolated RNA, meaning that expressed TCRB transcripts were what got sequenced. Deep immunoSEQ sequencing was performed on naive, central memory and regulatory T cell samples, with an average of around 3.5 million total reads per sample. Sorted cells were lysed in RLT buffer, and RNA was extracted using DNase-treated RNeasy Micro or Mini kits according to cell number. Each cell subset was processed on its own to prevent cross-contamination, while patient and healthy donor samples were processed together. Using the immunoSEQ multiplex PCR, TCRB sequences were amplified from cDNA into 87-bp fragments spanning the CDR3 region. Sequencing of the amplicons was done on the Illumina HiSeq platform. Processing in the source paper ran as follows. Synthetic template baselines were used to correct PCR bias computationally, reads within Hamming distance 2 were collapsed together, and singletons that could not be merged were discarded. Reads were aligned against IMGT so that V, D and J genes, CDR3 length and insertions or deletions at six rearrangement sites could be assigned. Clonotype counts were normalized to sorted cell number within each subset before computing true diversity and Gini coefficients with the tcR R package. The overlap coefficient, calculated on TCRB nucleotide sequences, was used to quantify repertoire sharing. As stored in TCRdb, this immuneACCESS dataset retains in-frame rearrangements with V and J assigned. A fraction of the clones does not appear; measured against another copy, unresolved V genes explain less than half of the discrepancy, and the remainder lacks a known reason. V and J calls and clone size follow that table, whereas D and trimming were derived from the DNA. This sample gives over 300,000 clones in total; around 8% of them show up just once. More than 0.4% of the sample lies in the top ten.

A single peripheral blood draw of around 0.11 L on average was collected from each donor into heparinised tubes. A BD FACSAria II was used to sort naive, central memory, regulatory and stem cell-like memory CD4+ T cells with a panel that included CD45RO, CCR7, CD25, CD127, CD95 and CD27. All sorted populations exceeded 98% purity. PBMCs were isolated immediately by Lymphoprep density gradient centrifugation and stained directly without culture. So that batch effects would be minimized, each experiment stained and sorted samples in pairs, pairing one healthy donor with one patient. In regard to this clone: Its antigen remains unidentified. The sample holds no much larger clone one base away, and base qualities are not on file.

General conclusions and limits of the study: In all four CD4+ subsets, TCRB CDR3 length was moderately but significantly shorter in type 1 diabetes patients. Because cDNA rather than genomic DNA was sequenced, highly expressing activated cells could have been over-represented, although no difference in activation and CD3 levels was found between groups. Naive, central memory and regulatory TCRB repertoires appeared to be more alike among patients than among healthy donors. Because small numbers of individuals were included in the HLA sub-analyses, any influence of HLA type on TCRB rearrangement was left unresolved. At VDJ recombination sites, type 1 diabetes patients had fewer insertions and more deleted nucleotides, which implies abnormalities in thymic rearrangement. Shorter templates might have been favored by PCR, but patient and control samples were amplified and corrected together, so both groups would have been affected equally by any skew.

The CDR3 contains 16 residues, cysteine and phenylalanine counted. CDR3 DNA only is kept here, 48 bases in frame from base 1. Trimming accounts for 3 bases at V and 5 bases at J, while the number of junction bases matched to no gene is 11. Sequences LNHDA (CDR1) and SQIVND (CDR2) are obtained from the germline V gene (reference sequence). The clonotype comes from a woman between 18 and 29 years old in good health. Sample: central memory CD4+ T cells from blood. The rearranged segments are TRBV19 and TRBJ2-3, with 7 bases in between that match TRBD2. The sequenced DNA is TGTGCCAGTAGTATGAAGTTGGGCGGGAGCGGAGATACGCAGTATTTT. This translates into CASSMKLGGSGDTQYF. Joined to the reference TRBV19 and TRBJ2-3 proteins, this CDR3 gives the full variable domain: DGGITQSPKYLFRKEGQNVTLSCEQNLNHDAMYWYRQDPGQGLRLIYYSQIVNDFQKGDIAEGYSVSREKKESFPLTVTSAQKNPTAFYLCASSMKLGGSGDTQYFGPGTRLTVL.